This T cell receptor (beta chain) is from a study of Graves' ophthalmopathy and Graves' hyperthyroidism. Across the study: Peripheral blood sampling preceded any treatment and occurred at initial diagnosis. The study's findings and limits: Blood also contained most of the expanded thyroid clonotypes above 0.001 frequency. Ophthalmopathy progression cases were predicted by the model with approximately 71% sensitivity and 72% to 80% specificity.

RNA transcripts served as template for amplifying TCR beta CDR3 sequences. First-round RT-PCR used HTBI primers; second-round multiplex PCR followed. A single record per CDR3 protein comes from TCRdb applying MiXCR to the multiplex PCR reads. This table holds 600,000 to 950,000 distinct CDR3 sequences, 35% to 50% found once. Worth noting for this clonotype: What it binds is unknown. One end of the junction does not line up with germline, which may come from a read error.

The germline gives CDR1 SEHNR, CDR2 FQNEAQ (reference sequence). The CDR3 is 15 residues long. Ineligible for inclusion were patients with other autoimmune diseases, uncontrolled infections, pregnancy or lactation. The TCR was taken from an adult man with Graves' ophthalmopathy. The sequenced sample was peripheral blood. The V gene is TRBV7-9, the J gene TRBJ1-5, with D hard to call. The CDR3 sequence is CVSSFLGWGNQPQHF. The DNA of the CDR3 is TGTGTCAGCAGCTTTCTGGGTTGGGGCAATCAGCCCCAGCATTTT.